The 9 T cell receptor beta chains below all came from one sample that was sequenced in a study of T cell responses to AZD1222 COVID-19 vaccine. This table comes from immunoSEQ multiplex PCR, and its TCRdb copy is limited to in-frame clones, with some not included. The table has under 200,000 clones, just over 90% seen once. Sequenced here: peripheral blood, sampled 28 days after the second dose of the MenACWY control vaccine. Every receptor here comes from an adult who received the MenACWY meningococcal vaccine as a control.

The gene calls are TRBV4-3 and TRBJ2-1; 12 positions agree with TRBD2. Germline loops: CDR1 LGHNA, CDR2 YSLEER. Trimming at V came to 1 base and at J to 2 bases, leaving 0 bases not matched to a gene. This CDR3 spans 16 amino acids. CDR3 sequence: CASSQGTSGTYNEQFF. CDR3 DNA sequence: TGCGCCAGCAGCCAAGGGACTAGCGGGACCTACAATGAGCAGTTCTTC.

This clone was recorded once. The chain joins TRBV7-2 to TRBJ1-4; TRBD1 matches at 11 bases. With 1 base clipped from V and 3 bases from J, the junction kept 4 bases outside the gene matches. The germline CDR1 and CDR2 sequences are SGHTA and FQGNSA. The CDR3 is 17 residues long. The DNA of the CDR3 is TGTGCCAGCAGCTTAGTTGGACAGGGGGCCCCTAATGAAAAACTGTTTTTT. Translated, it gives CASSLVGQGAPNEKLFF.

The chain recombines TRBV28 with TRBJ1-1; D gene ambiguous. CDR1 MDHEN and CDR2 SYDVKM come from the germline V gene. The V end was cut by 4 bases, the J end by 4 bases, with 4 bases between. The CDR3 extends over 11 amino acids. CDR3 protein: CASSSFTEAFF. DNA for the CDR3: TGTGCCAGCAGTTCCTTCACTGAAGCTTTCTTT.

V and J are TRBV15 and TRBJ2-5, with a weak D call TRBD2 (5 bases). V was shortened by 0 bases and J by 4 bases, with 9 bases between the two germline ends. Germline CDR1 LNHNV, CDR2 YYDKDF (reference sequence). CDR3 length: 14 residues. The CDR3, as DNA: TGTGCCACCAGCAGAGATCTAGCAGGAGAGACCCAGTACTTC. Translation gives CATSRDLAGETQYF.

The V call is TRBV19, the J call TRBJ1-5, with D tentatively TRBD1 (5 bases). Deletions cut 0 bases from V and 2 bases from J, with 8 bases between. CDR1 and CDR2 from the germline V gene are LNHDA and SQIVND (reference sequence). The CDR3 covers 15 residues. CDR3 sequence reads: CASSIDRVGNQPQHF. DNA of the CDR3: TGTGCCAGTAGTATAGACAGGGTCGGCAATCAGCCCCAGCATTTT. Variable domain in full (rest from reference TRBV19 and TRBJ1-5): DGGITQSPKYLFRKEGQNVTLSCEQNLNHDAMYWYRQDPGQGLRLIYYSQIVNDFQKGDIAEGYSVSREKKESFPLTVTSAQKNPTAFYLCASSIDRVGNQPQHFGDGTRLSIL.

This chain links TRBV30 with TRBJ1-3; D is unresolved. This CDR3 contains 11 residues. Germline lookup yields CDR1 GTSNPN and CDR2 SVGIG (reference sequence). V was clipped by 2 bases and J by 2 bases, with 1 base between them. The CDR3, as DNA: TGTGCCTGGAGTCCTGGAAACACCATATATTTT. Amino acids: CAWSPGNTIYF.

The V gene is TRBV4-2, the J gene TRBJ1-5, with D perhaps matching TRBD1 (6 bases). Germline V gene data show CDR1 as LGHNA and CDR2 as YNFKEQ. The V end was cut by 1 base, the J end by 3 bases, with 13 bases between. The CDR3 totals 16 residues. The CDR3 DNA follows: TGTGCCAGCAGCCAAGGTATGACAGGAGTCAATCAGCCCCAGCATTTT. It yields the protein CASSQGMTGVNQPQHF.

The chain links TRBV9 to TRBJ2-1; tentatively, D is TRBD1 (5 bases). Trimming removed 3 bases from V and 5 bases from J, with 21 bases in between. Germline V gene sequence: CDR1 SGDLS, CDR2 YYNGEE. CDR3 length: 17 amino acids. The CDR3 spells CASSARSQVWGHNEQFF. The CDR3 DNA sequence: TGTGCCAGCAGCGCGCGTTCTCAGGTCTGGGGCCACAATGAGCAGTTCTTC.

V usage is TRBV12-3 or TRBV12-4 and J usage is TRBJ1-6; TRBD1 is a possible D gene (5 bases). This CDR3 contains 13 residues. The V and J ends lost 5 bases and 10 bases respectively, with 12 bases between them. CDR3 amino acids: CASSLRQLSPLHF. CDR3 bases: TGTGCCAGCAGTCTCCGACAGCTATCACCCCTCCACTTT.